This is a list of T cell receptor beta chains from one sample in a study of graft-versus-host responses after intestinal transplantation. Repertoires were generated with immunoSEQ multiplex PCR, while TCRdb's copy carries only in-frame clones and drops some. The table lists around 20,000 clones, approximately 92% of them singletons. The sequences come from PBMCs, collected more than 350 days after transplant. Source of these receptors: a human patient who received an intestinal transplant, so some T cells may come from the graft donor. Each CDR3 is given with its conserved first and last residue. Fields, in order: clone size, V gene, CDR3 length, D gene, J gene, CDR3 protein, CDR3 DNA. The D gene is left open where the match is weak. Part of the rows lack a size; the others show once, few, many or a class for expanded clones.

abundance: .
v_gene: TRBV6-5
len: 12
d_gene: .
j_gene: TRBJ1-2
CDR3aa: CASSEVNYGYTF
CDR3nt: TGTGCCAGCAGTGAGGTCAACTATGGCTACACCTTC

abundance: once
v_gene: TRBV9
len: 17
d_gene: TRBD2
j_gene: TRBJ2-7
CDR3aa: CASSVDGLGLGNYEQYF
CDR3nt: TGTGCCAGCAGCGTCGACGGATTAGGACTAGGGAACTACGAGCAGTACTTC

abundance: .
v_gene: TRBV5-1
len: 13
d_gene: .
j_gene: TRBJ1-1
CDR3aa: CASSLDTNTEAFF
CDR3nt: TGCGCCAGCAGCTTGGATACGAACACTGAAGCTTTCTTT

abundance: .
v_gene: TRBV12-5
len: 18
d_gene: .
j_gene: TRBJ2-4
CDR3aa: CASGLARTPGVAKNIQYF
CDR3nt: TGTGCTAGTGGTTTGGCCCGGACACCCGGTGTAGCCAAAAACATTCAGTACTTC

abundance: once
v_gene: TRBV6-1
len: 13
d_gene: .
j_gene: TRBJ1-1
CDR3aa: CASTLKMNTEAFF
CDR3nt: TGTGCCAGCACACTTAAAATGAACACTGAAGCTTTCTTT

abundance: .
v_gene: TRBV29-1
len: 12
d_gene: .
j_gene: TRBJ2-7
CDR3aa: CSVKGNSYEQYF
CDR3nt: TGCAGCGTGAAAGGGAACTCCTACGAGCAGTACTTC

abundance: .
v_gene: TRBV28
len: 16
d_gene: TRBD1
j_gene: TRBJ2-5
CDR3aa: CASRLDRGGRQETQYF
CDR3nt: TGTGCCAGCAGACTAGACAGGGGGGGACGCCAAGAGACCCAGTACTTC

abundance: .
v_gene: TRBV6-4
len: 14
d_gene: .
j_gene: TRBJ1-2
CDR3aa: CASSDRGPLDGYTF
CDR3nt: TGCGCCAGCAGTGATCGGGGCCCGTTGGATGGCTACACCTTC

abundance: .
v_gene: TRBV29-1
len: 13
d_gene: .
j_gene: TRBJ1-5
CDR3aa: CSVELGSNQPQHF
CDR3nt: TGCAGCGTTGAACTTGGTAGCAATCAGCCCCAGCATTTT

abundance: once
v_gene: TRBV6-5
len: 15
d_gene: TRBD2
j_gene: TRBJ2-5
CDR3aa: CASRVSGGERETQYF
CDR3nt: TGTGCCAGCAGAGTGAGCGGGGGGGAAAGGGAGACCCAGTACTTC

abundance: .
v_gene: TRBV7-9
len: 14
d_gene: TRBD1
j_gene: TRBJ2-7
CDR3aa: CASSHRDSLYEQYF
CDR3nt: TGTGCCAGCAGCCACCGGGACAGCCTCTACGAGCAGTACTTC

abundance: .
v_gene: TRBV6-6
len: 16
d_gene: TRBD2
j_gene: TRBJ2-5
CDR3aa: CASSYTSSGIRETQYF
CDR3nt: TGTGCCAGCAGTTATACGAGTAGCGGGATAAGAGAGACCCAGTACTTC

abundance: .
v_gene: TRBV27
len: 16
d_gene: TRBD1
j_gene: TRBJ2-7
CDR3aa: CASSGKQGYTSYEQYF
CDR3nt: TGTGCCAGCAGTGGCAAACAGGGGTACACCTCCTACGAGCAGTACTTC

abundance: .
v_gene: TRBV5-4
len: 16
d_gene: .
j_gene: TRBJ1-3
CDR3aa: CASSLWGAGTGNTIYF
CDR3nt: TGTGCCAGCAGCTTGTGGGGTGCGGGGACTGGAAACACCATATATTTT

abundance: .
v_gene: TRBV6-4
len: 13
d_gene: TRBD2
j_gene: TRBJ2-3
CDR3aa: CASAGGPTDTQYF
CDR3nt: TGTGCCAGCGCGGGGGGGCCGACAGATACGCAGTATTTT

abundance: .
v_gene: TRBV6-1
len: 15
d_gene: TRBD2
j_gene: TRBJ2-1
CDR3aa: CASSGLAGSSNEQFF
CDR3nt: TGTGCCAGCAGTGGACTAGCGGGATCTTCCAATGAGCAGTTCTTC

abundance: .
v_gene: TRBV7-3
len: 16
d_gene: TRBD1
j_gene: TRBJ2-5
CDR3aa: CASRHGGQGQLETQYF
CDR3nt: TGTGCCAGCAGGCATGGAGGACAGGGGCAACTAGAGACCCAGTACTTC

abundance: .
v_gene: TRBV6-6
len: 13
d_gene: .
j_gene: TRBJ1-5
CDR3aa: CASSYSITQPQHF
CDR3nt: TGTGCCAGCAGTTACTCCATAACCCAGCCCCAGCATTTT

abundance: .
v_gene: TRBV29-1
len: 15
d_gene: TRBD2
j_gene: TRBJ2-3
CDR3aa: CSVAGLAGGGDTQYF
CDR3nt: TGCAGCGTCGCGGGACTAGCGGGAGGAGGGGATACGCAGTATTTT

abundance: .
v_gene: TRBV6-6
len: 15
d_gene: TRBD1
j_gene: TRBJ1-1
CDR3aa: CASSDQGAADTEAFF
CDR3nt: TGTGCCAGCAGTGACCAGGGGGCGGCTGACACTGAAGCTTTCTTT

abundance: .
v_gene: TRBV11-2
len: 19
d_gene: TRBD2
j_gene: TRBJ2-7
CDR3aa: CASSLGQGLAGGGQAEQYF
CDR3nt: TGTGCCAGCAGCTTAGGACAAGGACTAGCGGGAGGAGGTCAAGCCGAGCAGTACTTC

abundance: .
v_gene: TRBV28
len: 14
d_gene: TRBD1
j_gene: TRBJ1-1
CDR3aa: CASSLTGVGTEAFF
CDR3nt: TGTGCCAGCAGTCTAACAGGGGTTGGCACTGAAGCTTTCTTT

abundance: .
v_gene: TRBV28
len: 18
d_gene: .
j_gene: TRBJ2-4
CDR3aa: CASSPPGVRGLAKNIQYF
CDR3nt: TGTGCCAGCAGTCCACCGGGGGTACGAGGCTTAGCCAAAAACATTCAGTACTTC

abundance: few
v_gene: TRBV5-5
len: 15
d_gene: .
j_gene: TRBJ1-2
CDR3aa: CASSQDTEAFYGYTF
CDR3nt: TGTGCCAGCAGCCAAGATACGGAGGCTTTCTATGGCTACACCTTC